Below are 18 T cell receptor beta chains sequenced from a single sample in a study of blood T cells in healthy people across ages (dated by TCRdb to between 2014 and 2017). Libraries were constructed by 5' RACE. Sequencing was performed on an Illumina HiSeq 2500. A second PCR of roughly 7 to 11 cycles was performed with a sample-barcoded 5' primer and a J-beta primer mix. The public reads were reprocessed in TCRdb via fastp at Q25 and MiXCR, keeping in-frame beta chains. A single entry per CDR3 protein holds the most common genes and DNA from its merged rows. In all, the sample holds 900,000 to 950,000 distinct CDR3 sequences, and around 29% of those were seen once. Roughly 10% of the sample is in the top ten clones. The same sample was also used in a study of T cells of mothers and their children.

Sequenced sample: blood. The receptors originated from a woman between 40 and 55 years old in good health.

With regard to this clonotype: Since a much larger clone is just one base distant, this may be a read error. This sequence joins TRBV20-1 and TRBJ2-1; D is possibly TRBD2 (5 bases). The V gene's germline CDR1 is DFQATT and CDR2 SNEGSKA (reference sequence). The CDR3 spans 13 residues. The CDR3 protein is CCAVRVGYNEQFF. CDR3 in DNA: TGCTGTGCTGTGAGGGTCGGGTACAATGAGCAGTTCTTC.

Note on this clonotype: One end of the junction is discordant with germline, which a read error may explain. The rearrangement uses TRBV9 and TRBJ2-5; D unclear. The CDR3 runs 13 residues. From germline, CDR1 is SGDLS and CDR2 YYNGEE. DNA for the CDR3: TGTACCAGCAGCCCAGACCTTCAAGAGACCCAGTACTTC. Translated: CTSSPDLQETQYF.

This clonotype was seen ten or more times. The chain uses TRBV12-3 or TRBV12-4 and TRBJ2-7, with 7 bases identical to TRBD1. V was clipped by 6 bases and J by 3 bases; unmatched bases: 5. The CDR3 consists of 13 residues. In DNA, the CDR3 is TGTGCCAGCAGGGTGACAGGGAACTACGAGCAGTACTTC. The encoded protein is CASRVTGNYEQYF.

This clonotype was picked up a small number of times. A read error is possible here, since a much larger clone lies one base away. The V and J genes are TRBV7-2 and TRBJ2-4; perhaps D is TRBD1 or TRBD2 (5 bases each). The DNA end is more similar to TRBJ2-7, so the J call may be wrong. From germline, CDR1 is SGHTA and CDR2 FQGNSA. This CDR3 is built from 12 residues. The CDR3 protein is CACSFFGTEQYF. The CDR3 DNA follows: TGTGCCTGCAGCTTCTTCGGGACCGAGCAGTACTTC.

This clonotype was counted only a few times. The CDR3 DNA reads as TGTGCCAGCAGTTACCCCCCCGGGGGAGCTAATGAAAAACTGTTTTTT. Its protein product is CASSYPPGGANEKLFF. The V call is TRBV12-3 or TRBV12-4, the J call TRBJ1-4, with D perhaps matching TRBD1 (5 bases). V lost 4 bases to trimming and J lost 3 bases, with 15 bases between them. The CDR3 covers 16 residues.

This clonotype was seen many times. The CDR3 DNA reads as TGTGCCAGCAGTTCCATCCATGGTAGCGGGGGACGGGATGAGCAGTTCTTC. Its protein is CASSSIHGSGGRDEQFF. This rearrangement joins TRBV12-3 or TRBV12-4 to TRBJ2-1; TRBD2 matches 9 bases. J was trimmed by 8 bases and V by 4 bases; bases with no gene match: 15. The CDR3 spans 17 residues.

This chain links TRBV6-2 or TRBV6-3 with TRBJ2-1; TRBD2 agrees at 9 bases. This CDR3 is 15 amino acids long. V lost 6 bases and J lost 4; bases outside the gene matches: 7. The germline gives CDR1 MNHEY, CDR2 SVGEGT. CDR3 sequence: CASSPQAGGYNEQFF. The CDR3 DNA reads as TGTGCCAGCAGCCCCCAGGCGGGAGGGTACAATGAGCAGTTCTTC.

This clonotype was counted many times. This chain joins TRBV20-1 and TRBJ2-5; tentatively, D is TRBD1 or TRBD2 (5 bases each). This CDR3 has 16 residues. Germline assignment: CDR1 DFQATT and CDR2 SNEGSKA (reference sequence). V was clipped by 3 bases and J by 1 base, with 18 bases between them. This CDR3 is CSASRGFSGTQETQYF. The CDR3 bases are TGCAGTGCTAGTCGAGGTTTTTCGGGGACCCAAGAGACCCAGTACTTC.

The chain recombines TRBV28 with TRBJ2-1; unclear D gene. Trimming shortened V by 5 bases and J by 6 bases, and 11 bases separated the two germline ends. CDR1 is MDHEN, CDR2 SYDVKM, per germline. The CDR3 sequence is 13 residues long. The CDR3 coding sequence is TGTGCCAGCAGTACGGGCCGTGGCAATGAGCAGTTCTTC. This codes for CASSTGRGNEQFF. The variable domain in full, with the rest retrieved from reference TRBV28 and TRBJ2-1, is DVKVTQSSRYLVKRTGEKVFLECVQDMDHENMFWYRQDPGLGLRLIYFSYDVKMKEKGDIPEGYSVSREKKERFSLILESASTNQTSMYLCASSTGRGNEQFFGPGTRLTVL.

This clonotype has a handful of counts. The chain joins TRBV20-1 to TRBJ1-5, with no clear D. V lost 6 bases to trimming and J lost 1 base, with 16 bases between them. Germline loops: CDR1 DFQATT, CDR2 SNEGSKA (reference sequence). This CDR3 region has 15 residues. The CDR3 DNA reads TGCAGTGCGGTATTCGGCCTTTGGAGCAATCAGCCCCAGCATTTT. Protein sequence: CSAVFGLWSNQPQHF.

This clonotype was picked up a small number of times. The rearrangement links TRBV29-1 to TRBJ2-7; D remains unclear. Germline V CDR1 and CDR2: SQVTM, ANQGSEA. V dropped 1 base and J dropped 2 bases, with 9 bases sitting between them. The CDR3 covers 13 residues. CDR3 coding DNA: TGCAGCGTTGAAGGTCAACGCACCTACGAGCAGTACTTC. Translating gives CSVEGQRTYEQYF.

This clonotype turned up a few times. CDR3 in amino acids: CSVSTGPGEQYF. CDR3 nucleotide sequence: TGCAGCGTCTCAACAGGGCCGGGAGAGCAGTACTTC. V is TRBV29-1 and J is TRBJ2-7, with a possible D match to TRBD1 (6 bases). Per germline, CDR1 SQVTM and CDR2 ANQGSEA. The V and J ends lost 6 bases and 7 bases respectively, with 16 bases between them. This CDR3 has 12 residues.

Remarks on this clonotype: A much larger clone sits a single nucleotide away, making a read error possible. V is TRBV20-1 and J is TRBJ2-7; 8 bases agree with TRBD1. V was pared by 8 bases and J by 7 bases, with 13 bases of the junction left unmatched. The germline V gene has CDR1 DFQATT and CDR2 SNEGSKA (reference sequence). CDR3 length: 13 amino acids. The CDR3 nucleotides read TGCAGTTTGACAGGGGCCAAATACAATGAGCAGTACTTC. Protein sequence: CSLTGAKYNEQYF.

This chain joins TRBV6-5 and TRBJ2-5, with D uncertain. This CDR3 region has 16 residues. CDR1 and CDR2 (germline): MNHEY, SVGAGI. V was cut by 9 bases and J by 4 bases, with 24 bases left in between. The CDR3 protein is CARYLTRAVPRETQYF. In DNA, the CDR3 is TGTGCCAGATATCTCACTCGGGCAGTCCCACGAGAGACCCAGTACTTC.

This clonotype has a handful of counts. This chain links TRBV12-3 or TRBV12-4 with TRBJ2-1, with D unclear. V lost 6 bases and J lost 6, with 12 bases in between. This CDR3 spans 13 amino acids. CDR3: CASSPRVGNEQFF. The CDR3 nucleotides read TGTGCCAGCAGCCCCCGGGTCGGCAATGAGCAGTTCTTC.

This clonotype was seen a handful of times. V gene TRBV4-1 combines with J gene TRBJ2-1, with 14 bases identical to TRBD2. The germline V gene encodes CDR1 MGHRA and CDR2 YSYEKL. V lost 1 base, J lost 4 bases, and 3 bases stayed unmatched. The CDR3 sequence is 17 residues long. For the CDR3, the DNA is TGCGCCAGCAGCCAAGTGGGACTAGCGGGGGAGTACAATGAGCAGTTCTTC. Translated, it gives CASSQVGLAGEYNEQFF.

This clonotype was seen repeatedly, ten times or more. The chain couples TRBV28 to TRBJ1-5, with TRBD1 identical over 7 bases. V was pared by 5 bases and J by 2 bases, with 9 bases of the junction left unmatched. The CDR3 covers 16 residues. The germline CDR1 and CDR2 sequences are MDHEN and SYDVKM. The CDR3 is CASSPAQGDGNQPQHF. The CDR3 region has the DNA TGTGCCAGCAGTCCAGCCCAGGGGGATGGCAATCAGCCCCAGCATTTT.

This clonotype was counted ten times or more. The chain recombines TRBV7-3 with TRBJ2-1; D is unresolved. The CDR3 extends over 14 amino acids. Trimming left V 2 bases short and J 5 bases short, with 10 bases between. Germline lookup yields CDR1 SGHTA and CDR2 FQGTGA. CDR3 coding DNA: TGTGCCAGCAGCTTATCAGGACGGGACAATGAGCAGTTCTTC. Protein sequence: CASSLSGRDNEQFF.